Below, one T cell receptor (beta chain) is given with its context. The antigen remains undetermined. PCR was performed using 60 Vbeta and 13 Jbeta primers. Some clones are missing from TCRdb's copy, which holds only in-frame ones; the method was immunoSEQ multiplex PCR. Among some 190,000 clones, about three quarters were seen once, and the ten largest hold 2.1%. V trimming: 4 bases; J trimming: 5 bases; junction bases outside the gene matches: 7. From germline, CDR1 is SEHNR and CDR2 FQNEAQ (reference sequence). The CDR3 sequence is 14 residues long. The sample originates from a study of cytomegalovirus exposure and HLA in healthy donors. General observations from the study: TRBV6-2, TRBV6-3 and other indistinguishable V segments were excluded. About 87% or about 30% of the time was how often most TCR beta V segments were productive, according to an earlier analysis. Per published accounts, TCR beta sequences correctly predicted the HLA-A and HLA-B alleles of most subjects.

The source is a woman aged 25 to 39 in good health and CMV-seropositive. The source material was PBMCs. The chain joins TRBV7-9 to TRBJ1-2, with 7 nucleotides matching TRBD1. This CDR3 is CASSSGQHLYGYTF. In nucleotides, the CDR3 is TGTGCCAGCAGCTCGGGACAGCACCTTTATGGCTACACCTTC.